A single sample gave rise to the 26 T cell receptor beta chains below, sequenced in a study of shared clonotypes between healthy human individuals. TCRdb keeps only in-frame clones here, not all; method: immunoSEQ multiplex PCR. The sample lists 2,100,000 or so clones; approximately 96% were seen once. The specimen sequenced was naive CD4+ T cells sorted from blood. Subset defined: CD45RA+ positively selected. All receptors derive from a man aged 18 to 35 in good health.

The chain is built from TRBV6-6 and TRBJ1-1; a weak D match, TRBD1 (6 bases). CDR1 MNHNY and CDR2 SVGAGI come from the germline V gene (reference sequence). Between the trimmed V and J ends, which lost 6 bases and 5 bases, there was a span of 16 bases. CDR3 length: 14 amino acids. The chain's CDR3 is CASSWGQRGTEAFF. In DNA, the CDR3 is TGTGCCAGCAGCTGGGGCCAGAGGGGGACTGAAGCTTTCTTT.

This chain joins TRBV7-2 and TRBJ1-6; 8 bases are a match to TRBD1. The CDR3 length is 11 residues. The V gene end was trimmed by 10 bases and the J gene end by 9 bases; junction bases not matched to a gene: 2. Germline lookup yields CDR1 SGHTA and CDR2 FQGNSA. The DNA for the CDR3 is TGTGCCACCGACAGGGGTTCACCCCTCCACTTT. It yields the protein CATDRGSPLHF.

The chain links TRBV4-1 to TRBJ2-7, with D perhaps given as TRBD1 or TRBD2 (5 bases each). The CDR3 is made up of 16 amino acids. CDR1 MGHRA and CDR2 YSYEKL come from the germline V gene. Between the trimmed V and J ends, which lost 5 bases and 2 bases, there was a span of 19 bases. The CDR3, as DNA: TGCGCCAGCAGCTCCCTGTTGGGGACGCCGACCTACGAGCAGTACTTC. Translating it yields CASSSLLGTPTYEQYF.

This chain joins TRBV4-1 and TRBJ1-4, with a possible D match to TRBD1 (5 bases). The CDR3 totals 17 residues. Germline lookup yields CDR1 MGHRA and CDR2 YSYEKL. V dropped 5 bases and J dropped 0 bases, with 16 bases sitting between them. The CDR3 is CASSSLPGLTTNEKLFF. DNA for the CDR3: TGCGCCAGCAGCTCACTCCCGGGGCTCACAACTAATGAAAAACTGTTTTTT.

The chain recombines TRBV7-2 with TRBJ2-3, with a weak D call TRBD2 (6 bases). This CDR3 is built from 14 residues. Per the germline V gene, CDR1 is SGHTA and CDR2 is FQGNSA. V lost 4 bases and J 2 bases, leaving 10 bases between the germline ends. The CDR3 bases are TGTGCCAGCAGCTCAGGGACTTACACAGATACGCAGTATTTT. Protein product: CASSSGTYTDTQYF.

The rearrangement uses TRBV7-9 and TRBJ2-7; a weak D match, TRBD2 (5 bases). The V gene's germline CDR1 is SEHNR and CDR2 FQNEAQ (reference sequence). The germline V and J ends were trimmed by 0 bases and 6 bases, with 9 bases remaining between them. The CDR3 is 13 amino acids. The CDR3 spells CASSLAGASEQYF. The CDR3 DNA follows: TGTGCCAGCAGCTTAGCGGGAGCGTCCGAGCAGTACTTC. Combining the CDR3 with reference TRBV7-9 and TRBJ2-7 gives the whole variable domain DTGVSQNPRHKITKRGQNVTFRCDPISEHNRLYWYRQTLGQGPEFLTYFQNEAQLEKSRLLSDRFSAERPKGSFSTLEIQRTEQGDSAMYLCASSLAGASEQYFGPGTRLTVT.

V usage is TRBV4-1 and J usage is TRBJ1-5; D is perhaps TRBD1 (6 bases). Germline CDR1 MGHRA, CDR2 YSYEKL. The V end was cut by 1 base, the J end by 2 bases, with 12 bases between. The CDR3 is 16 amino acids. CDR3 coding DNA: TGCGCCAGCAGCCAAGGTCGACAGGCGGGCAATCAGCCCCAGCATTTT. Translation: CASSQGRQAGNQPQHF.

The sample holds one count of this clone. V and J are TRBV7-2 and TRBJ2-4, with D possibly being TRBD2 (6 bases). This CDR3 spans 14 amino acids. V was shortened by 5 bases and J by 8 bases, with 16 bases between the two germline ends. Germline V gene lookup returns CDR1 SGHTA and CDR2 FQGNSA. The CDR3: CASSRLGGNDIQYF. In DNA form, the CDR3 reads TGTGCCAGCAGCCGACTCGGGGGAAATGACATTCAGTACTTC.

The gene calls are TRBV6-6 and TRBJ1-5; no firm D call. The V end lost 2 bases, the J end lost 9 bases, and 14 bases lay between the germline ends. The germline gives CDR1 MNHNY, CDR2 SVGAGI (reference sequence). The CDR3 length is 14 residues. The chain's CDR3 is CASSYTDPLGPQHF. CDR3 DNA: TGTGCCAGCAGTTACACCGACCCCCTGGGGCCCCAGCATTTT.

CDR3 sequence (DNA): TGTGCCAGGCTTAGCGGGGACGTGACCCAGTACTTC. Encoded protein: CARLSGDVTQYF. The chain has TRBV2 and TRBJ2-5; 8 nucleotides line up with TRBD2. The junction had 7 bases not matched to a gene; V was cut back by 9 bases and J by 7 bases. This CDR3 region has 12 residues. Germline loops: CDR1 SNHLY, CDR2 FYNNEI.

This chain uses TRBV30 with TRBJ1-4; D unclear. CDR3 size: 14 residues. Germline V gives CDR1 GTSNPN, CDR2 SVGIG (reference sequence). The V and J ends lost 5 bases and 4 bases respectively, with 14 bases between them. The CDR3 protein is CAWQKDGINEKLFF. The CDR3, as DNA: TGTGCCTGGCAAAAGGACGGCATTAATGAAAAACTGTTTTTT.

The chain recombines TRBV2 with TRBJ1-2, with D unresolved. The V end lost 7 bases, the J end lost 7 bases, and 16 bases lay between the germline ends. The CDR3 runs 13 residues. Germline V gene lookup returns CDR1 SNHLY and CDR2 FYNNEI. DNA of the CDR3: TGTGCCAGCAAAATCAGAGACCTATCTGGCTACACCTTC. The encoded protein is CASKIRDLSGYTF.

The chain combines TRBV29-1 with TRBJ2-1, with D possibly being TRBD2 (6 bases). This CDR3 region has 12 residues. V shed 7 bases and J shed 6 bases, with 13 bases lying between them. Looked up from germline, CDR1 is SQVTM and CDR2 is ANQGSEA. The chain's CDR3 is CSAGVDTNEQFF. The CDR3 DNA reads TGCAGCGCGGGGGTAGATACCAATGAGCAGTTCTTC.

The chain is built from TRBV2 and TRBJ2-2; D remains ambiguous. Germline V gene sequence: CDR1 SNHLY, CDR2 FYNNEI. The CDR3 runs 13 residues. V lost 8 bases and J 0 bases, leaving 7 bases between the germline ends. CDR3 amino acids: CASRPSNTGELFF. CDR3 in DNA: TGTGCCAGCCGTCCTTCGAACACCGGGGAGCTGTTTTTT.

V and J are TRBV7-2 and TRBJ1-4; D gene uncertain. The CDR3 contains 15 residues. The V gene lost 1 base and the J gene lost 4 bases, with 10 bases spanning the gap. Germline V gene sequence: CDR1 SGHTA, CDR2 FQGNSA. In DNA, the CDR3 is TGTGCCAGCAGCTTAGATCGTCAGGTTAATGAAAAACTGTTTTTT. Translation gives CASSLDRQVNEKLFF.

The chain employs TRBV4-3 and TRBJ2-7; perhaps TRBD2 as D (6 bases). Looked up from germline, CDR1 is LGHNA and CDR2 is YSLEER. V was trimmed by 4 bases and J by 1 base, leaving 17 bases between them. The CDR3 totals 16 residues. CDR3 sequence reads: CASSPIRGILSYEQYF. Written as DNA, the CDR3 is TGCGCCAGCAGCCCAATCCGGGGGATTCTATCCTACGAGCAGTACTTC.

As concerns this clone: Within the sample, other DNA sequences also encode this same CDR3. The V and J genes are TRBV4-1 and TRBJ2-5; D is tentatively TRBD1 or TRBD2 (6 bases each). Germline lookup yields CDR1 MGHRA and CDR2 YSYEKL. This CDR3 region has 13 residues. V was trimmed by 1 base and J by 5 bases, leaving 8 bases between them. CDR3 DNA sequence: TGCGCCAGCAGCCAAGGGAGGGGGGAGACCCAGTACTTC. As protein: CASSQGRGETQYF.

This sequence joins TRBV6-5 and TRBJ2-2; maybe TRBD1 (5 bases). The V gene's germline CDR1 is MNHEY and CDR2 SVGAGI. The CDR3 has 15 amino acids. V was pared by 2 bases and J by 6 bases, with 13 bases between. CDR3 nucleotide sequence: TGTGCCAGCAGTTACAATGCAGGGTCGGCCGGGGAGCTGTTTTTT. Encoded protein: CASSYNAGSAGELFF.

The V gene is TRBV11-2, the J gene TRBJ1-5; D remains ambiguous. V was cut by 5 bases and J by 9 bases, with 14 bases left in between. Germline-derived CDR1 and CDR2 are SGHAT and FQNNGV. This CDR3 is built from 13 residues. The CDR3 spells CASSAIAVGPQHF. In DNA, the CDR3 is TGTGCCAGCAGCGCTATTGCCGTTGGGCCCCAGCATTTT.

The CDR3 sequence is CSAVALPSQYF. The CDR3 bases are TGCAGTGCGGTGGCCCTCCCGTCCCAGTACTTC. The V call is TRBV20-1, the J call TRBJ2-5; no reliable D call. The CDR3 runs 11 residues. Trimming cost V 6 bases and J 9 bases, with 14 bases left between them. Germline loops: CDR1 DFQATT, CDR2 SNEGSKA (reference sequence).

As to this clone: This same CDR3 is encoded by further DNA sequences in the sample. This chain connects TRBV5-1 to TRBJ2-7; a possible D gene is TRBD1 (5 bases). The CDR3 runs 15 residues. Trimming removed 0 bases from V and 5 bases from J, with 15 bases in between. The germline CDR1 and CDR2 sequences are SGHRS and YFSETQ. DNA of the CDR3: TGCGCCAGCAGCTTGGCCGGGCAGGGTGCCCACGAGCAGTACTTC. Amino acids: CASSLAGQGAHEQYF. Combining the CDR3 with reference TRBV5-1 and TRBJ2-7 gives the whole variable domain KAGVTQTPRYLIKTRGQQVTLSCSPISGHRSVSWYQQTPGQGLQFLFEYFSETQRNKGNFPGRFSGRQFSNSRSEMNVSTLELGDSALYLCASSLAGQGAHEQYFGPGTRLTVT.

Points on this clone: The sample holds other DNA sequences that translate to the same CDR3. This CDR3 is CASSDSYEQYF. The CDR3 DNA follows: TGTGCCAGCAGCGATTCCTACGAGCAGTACTTC. The chain joins TRBV6-1 to TRBJ2-7; D gene unclear. The germline V gene encodes CDR1 MNHNS and CDR2 SASEGT. Trimming cost V 6 bases and J 1 base, with 4 bases left between them. The CDR3 has 11 amino acids.

This chain links TRBV19 with TRBJ1-1, with 7 bases fitting TRBD1. With V trimmed by 6 bases and J by 0 bases, 7 bases remained unmatched. The CDR3 spans 15 residues. Germline CDR1 reads LNHDA; CDR2 reads SQIVND (reference sequence). The DNA for the CDR3 is TGTGCCAGTAGGCGGACAGGCATCATGAACACTGAAGCTTTCTTT. It translates to CASRRTGIMNTEAFF.

This rearrangement joins TRBV25-1 to TRBJ2-2; D remains unclear. The V gene lost 3 bases and the J gene lost 0 bases, with 5 bases spanning the gap. The germline V gene encodes CDR1 MGHDK and CDR2 SYGVNS. The CDR3 is 14 residues long. The CDR3 here is CASSEWANTGELFF. The CDR3, as DNA: TGTGCCAGCAGTGAGTGGGCGAACACCGGGGAGCTGTTTTTT.

The table lists this clone with a few counts. The rearrangement joins TRBV5-5 to TRBJ1-3; D unclear. Trimming stripped 0 bases from V and 0 bases from J, with 10 bases between. The CDR3 sequence is 16 residues long. Germline-derived CDR1 and CDR2 are SGHKS and YYEKEE (reference sequence). The CDR3 nucleotides read TGTGCCAGCAGCTTGGCCCCTGACATCTCTGGAAACACCATATATTTT. Translated: CASSLAPDISGNTIYF.

This sequence joins TRBV5-4 and TRBJ1-4; tentatively, D is TRBD1 (6 bases). Trimming left V 3 bases short and J 8 bases short, with 20 bases between. The germline gives CDR1 SGHNT, CDR2 YYREEE (reference sequence). The CDR3 loop spans 16 amino acids. The CDR3 is CASSSGSGANKEKLFF. CDR3 sequence (DNA): TGTGCCAGCAGCTCGGGTTCAGGGGCCAACAAGGAAAAACTGTTTTTT.